The source of this T cell receptor (beta chain) is a study of T cells after yellow fever vaccination (dated by TCRdb to between 2018 and 2021). For context, the study as a whole: The SMART-Seq v4 Ultra Low Input RNA kit was used to prepare libraries from fractions with low cell numbers. Bulk TCR alpha and beta repertoires were sequenced longitudinally to track T-cell clones before and after primary and booster YFV17D yellow fever vaccination. Blood samples were taken at several timepoints before and after primary and secondary immunization, and bulk PBMC replicates and cell subsets were isolated. Two healthy male donors made up the cohort, one aged 18 to 29 years and the other aged 30 to 40 years. General findings and caveats noted by the study authors: Only two donors were included in the study, so the extent to which the findings can be generalized is limited. The secondary T-cell response was found to be weaker but faster than the primary response, with a peak reached on day 5 rather than on day 15. A small share of clonotypes was detected in both CD4 and CD8 compartments, with the overlap likely arising from convergent recombination. FACS-sorted repertoires could contain abundant contaminating clonotypes from the bulk population, so computational filtering was required. Most clones expanded after primary vaccination were re-detected after the booster (around 96% of CD4 and approximately 89% of CD8), suggesting broad memory maintenance.

Including cysteine and phenylalanine, the CDR3 has 13 amino acids. The sequence is cut down to CDR3 DNA, 39 bases in frame from base 1. V lost 6 bases and J lost 6 bases; the stretch between them is 11 bases long. CDR1 and CDR2 are drawn from the germline V gene (reference sequence): LNHDA, SQIVND. Details on this clonotype: What antigen it recognizes has not been identified. The sample holds no much larger clone one base away, and base qualities are not on file.

TCR cDNA was made using 5'RACE template switching, a step that added a universal primer site and unique molecular identifiers. cDNA synthesis was primed from both the TCR alpha and TCR beta constant segments. Library amplification involved two PCR steps, and the second step added sample barcodes and sequencing adapters. Libraries were sequenced on Illumina HiSeq 2500 (2x100 bp) or NovaSeq (2x150 bp). The original pipeline was this. MIGEC handled demultiplexing of reads and collapsing into UMI consensus sequences, while MiXCR performed V(D)J alignment. Clonotypes responding to the vaccine were identified with edgeR on replicate PBMC samples, with the criteria of FDR below 0.01 and a log2 fold change above 5 up to day 15. CD4 or CD8 identity was assigned to each bulk clonotype according to whether the clonotype was present at higher abundance in the sequenced CD4 repertoire or the sequenced CD8 repertoire. Through fastp at Q25 and MiXCR, TCRdb rebuilt clones from the public reads, retaining in-frame beta chains. Rows are combined by CDR3 protein, so each entry shows the most common genes and DNA. The V and J calls shown here were made by TCRdb, not taken from the authors' results. The sample table holds some 600,000 distinct CDR3 sequences, of which roughly a sixth were seen once. The biggest ten clones account for about 18% of the sample.

Read against the paper, the sample's treatment or condition label means: live attenuated yellow fever vaccine strain. At every blood-draw timepoint, two biological replicates of bulk PBMCs were collected. A standard Ficoll-Paque protocol was used to isolate PBMCs from peripheral blood. TriZol was used to extract RNA from bulk PBMCs, CD4 and CD8 fractions, and dextramer-positive and dextramer-negative fractions. The TCR comes from a man aged 18 to 29 who received the YFV17D yellow fever vaccine. The specimen was PBMCs, collected about 5 days after the first yellow fever vaccination. The rearrangement combines TRBV19 with TRBJ1-4; TRBD1 might be the D gene, on 6 matching bases. The base sequence is TGTGCCAGTAGCTGGGGGGCGGATGAAAAACTGTTTTTT. This translates into CASSWGADEKLFF.